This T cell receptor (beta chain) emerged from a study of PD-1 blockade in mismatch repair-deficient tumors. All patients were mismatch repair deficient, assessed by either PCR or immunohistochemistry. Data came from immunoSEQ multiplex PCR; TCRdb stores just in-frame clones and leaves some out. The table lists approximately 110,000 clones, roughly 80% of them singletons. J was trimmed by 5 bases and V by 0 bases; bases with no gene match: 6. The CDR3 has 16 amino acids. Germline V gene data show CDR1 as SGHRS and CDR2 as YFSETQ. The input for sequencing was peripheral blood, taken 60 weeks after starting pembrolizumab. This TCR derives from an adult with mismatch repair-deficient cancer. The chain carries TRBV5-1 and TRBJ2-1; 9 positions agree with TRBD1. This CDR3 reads CASSLVPGTGHNEQFF. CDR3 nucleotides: TGCGCCAGCAGCTTGGTCCCCGGGACAGGGCACAATGAGCAGTTCTTC. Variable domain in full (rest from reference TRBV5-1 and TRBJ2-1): KAGVTQTPRYLIKTRGQQVTLSCSPISGHRSVSWYQQTPGQGLQFLFEYFSETQRNKGNFPGRFSGRQFSNSRSEMNVSTLELGDSALYLCASSLVPGTGHNEQFFGPGTRLTVL.